This entry concerns a single T cell receptor beta chain. It lacks a known antigen. The sample holds no much larger clone one base away, and base qualities are not on file. This record comes from a study of blood T cell repertoires in COVID-19 (dated by TCRdb to 2018 to 2021). For the wider study: Samples from collaborators originated in the United States, Italy and Spain and spanned both the acute and convalescent phases of COVID-19. Where available, HLA class I and class II types were obtained from metadata supplied by the sample provider rather than from assay-based typing. Subjects who had been exposed to COVID-19, were actively infected with it, or had recovered from it provided the deeply sampled blood TCRbeta repertoires that made up the dataset. Samples were obtained from the ongoing ImmuneRACE study (first 160 participants) and from over a thousand subjects provided by 6 global collaborators. The repertoires were made available in a free public database intended to serve as a resource for research on the immune response to SARS-CoV-2. The sample metadata nearly always contained a de-identified subject ID, COVID-19 status, age in years and sex. The prospective study material was composed of cDNA or gDNA derived from T cells, B-cell-depleted T cells, or PBMCs. General findings and caveats noted by the study authors: How much clinical and demographic metadata was included differed by source and by participant, and the metadata was provided uncurated.

The junction shows trimming of 4 bases on V and 6 bases on J, and the gene matches do not reach 3 bases of it. The CDR3 runs 14 residues from the cysteine to the phenylalanine. The retained sequence is limited to the CDR3, 42 bases, with the frame set at the first base. From the germline V gene, CDR1 is MNHEY and CDR2 is SVGAGI. TCRbeta CDR3 regions were amplified from genomic DNA by means of the immunoSEQ Assay, a bias-controlled multiplex PCR. The study's own analysis went as follows. Nucleated cell counts per sample were estimated from amplification of reference gene primers within the assay. To quantify the absolute abundance of each unique TCRbeta CDR3 rearrangement, sequence reads were collapsed and filtered. For each sample, productive Simpson clonality was calculated by taking the square root of Simpson's diversity index across productive rearrangements. TCRdb holds this immuneACCESS table with in-frame rearrangements only. Some clones are missing; in checked studies, unresolved V genes explain under half, and the rest has no known cause. That table furnishes V, J and clone size, whereas the DNA furnished D and trimming. This sample gives some 400,000 clones in total; about 90% of them show up just once. 6.5% of the sample is in the top ten clones.

Whole blood was collected in K2EDTA tubes by collaborating institutions according to the institutions' own protocols. For TCRbeta analysis, collaborators shipped samples as frozen whole blood, isolated PBMCs, or DNA extracted from either of those sample types. The sequence is built from TRBV6-5 and TRBJ2-1, and 10 junction bases match TRBD1. Sequencing used peripheral blood. The TCR originated in a man in his late teens or twenties with active or convalescent COVID-19. The CDR3 protein is CASSLDRGGNEQFF. DNA sequence: TGTGCCAGCAGTTTGGACAGGGGGGGCAATGAGCAGTTCTTC.